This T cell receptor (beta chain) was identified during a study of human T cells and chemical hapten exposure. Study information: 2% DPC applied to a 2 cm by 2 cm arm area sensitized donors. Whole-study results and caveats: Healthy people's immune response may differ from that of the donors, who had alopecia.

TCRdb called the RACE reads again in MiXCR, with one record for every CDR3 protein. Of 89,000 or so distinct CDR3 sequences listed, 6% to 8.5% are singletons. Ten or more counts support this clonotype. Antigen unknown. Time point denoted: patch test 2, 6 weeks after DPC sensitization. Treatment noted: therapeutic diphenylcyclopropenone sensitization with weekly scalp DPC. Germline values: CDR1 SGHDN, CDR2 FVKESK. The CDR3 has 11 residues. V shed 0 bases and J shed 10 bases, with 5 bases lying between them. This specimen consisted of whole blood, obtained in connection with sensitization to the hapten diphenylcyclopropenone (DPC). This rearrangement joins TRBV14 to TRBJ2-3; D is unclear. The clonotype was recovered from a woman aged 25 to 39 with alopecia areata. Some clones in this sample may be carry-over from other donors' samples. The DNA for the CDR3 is TGTGCCAGCAGCCAAGATGTCGCGCAGTATTTT. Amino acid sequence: CASSQDVAQYF.